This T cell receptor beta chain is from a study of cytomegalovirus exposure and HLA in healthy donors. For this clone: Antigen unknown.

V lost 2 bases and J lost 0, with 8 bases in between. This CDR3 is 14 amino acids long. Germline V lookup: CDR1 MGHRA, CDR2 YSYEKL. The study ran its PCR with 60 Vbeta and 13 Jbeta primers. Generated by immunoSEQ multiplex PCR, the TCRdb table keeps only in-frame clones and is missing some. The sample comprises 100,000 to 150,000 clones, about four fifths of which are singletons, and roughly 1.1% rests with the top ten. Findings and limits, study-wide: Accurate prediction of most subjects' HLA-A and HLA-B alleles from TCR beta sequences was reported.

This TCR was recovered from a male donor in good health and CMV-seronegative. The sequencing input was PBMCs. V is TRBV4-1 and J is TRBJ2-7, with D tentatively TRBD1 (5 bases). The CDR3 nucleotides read TGCGCCAGCAGCCAACGGACATCCTCCTACGAGCAGTACTTC. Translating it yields CASSQRTSSYEQYF.